The present TCR beta chain was sequenced within a study of graft-versus-host responses after intestinal transplantation. Whole-study context: In this cohort, recipients had multivisceral, liver-intestinal, or isolated intestinal transplants. Following induction with anti-thymocyte globulin, all recipients were given tacrolimus and steroids for about three years.

Profiling relied on immunoSEQ multiplex PCR, and the TCRdb table lists in-frame clones only, not all of them. This table holds some 150,000 clones, 80% to 95% found once. Study-wide findings and caveats: Recipient bone marrow held GvH clones, some seen earlier in ileum or blood. Levels of circulating GvH clones at their peak were associated with early post-transplant HvG declines.

This CDR3 is built from 16 residues. V gave up 2 bases and J gave up 2 bases, with 13 bases separating them. Germline V lookup: CDR1 MNHNS, CDR2 SASEGT. Note on this clone: Its antigen is unknown.

The V gene is TRBV6-1, the J gene TRBJ1-5, with D perhaps matching TRBD1 (5 bases). The source of this sequence is a human donor who received an intestinal transplant. The specimen comprised unstimulated CD4+ T cells sorted from spleen or lymph node cells, sampled before intestinal transplant. The CDR3 nucleotides are TGTGCCAGCAGTGAATGGAGGGGCGGGGGCAATCAGCCCCAGCATTTT. Amino acids: CASSEWRGGGNQPQHF.